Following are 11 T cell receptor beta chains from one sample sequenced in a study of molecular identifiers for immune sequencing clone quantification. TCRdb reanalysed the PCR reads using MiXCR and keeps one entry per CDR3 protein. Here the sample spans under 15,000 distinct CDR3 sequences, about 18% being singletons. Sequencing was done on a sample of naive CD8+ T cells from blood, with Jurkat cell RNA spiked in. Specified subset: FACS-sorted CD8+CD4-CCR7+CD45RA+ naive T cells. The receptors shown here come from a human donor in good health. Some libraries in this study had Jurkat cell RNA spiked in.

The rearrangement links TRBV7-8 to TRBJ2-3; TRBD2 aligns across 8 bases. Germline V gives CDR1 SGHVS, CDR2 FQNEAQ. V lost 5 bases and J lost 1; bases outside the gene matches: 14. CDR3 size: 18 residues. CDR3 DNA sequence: TGTGCCAGCAGCCGTGGTAGAGCGGGAGCCTTTGGCACAGATACGCAGTATTTT. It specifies CASSRGRAGAFGTDTQYF.

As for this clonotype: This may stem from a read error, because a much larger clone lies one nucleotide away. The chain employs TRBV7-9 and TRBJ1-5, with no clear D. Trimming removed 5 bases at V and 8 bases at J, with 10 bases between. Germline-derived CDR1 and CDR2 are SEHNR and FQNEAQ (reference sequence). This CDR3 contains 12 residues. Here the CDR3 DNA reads TGTGCCAGCAGCCAAGCCAGCGAGCCCCAGCATTTT. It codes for CASSQASEPQHF.

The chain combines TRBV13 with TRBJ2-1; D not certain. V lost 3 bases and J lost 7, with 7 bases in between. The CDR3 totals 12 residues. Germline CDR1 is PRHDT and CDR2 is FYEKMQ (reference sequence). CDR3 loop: CASSFTWNEQFF. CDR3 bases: TGTGCCAGCAGCTTTACATGGAATGAGCAGTTCTTC.

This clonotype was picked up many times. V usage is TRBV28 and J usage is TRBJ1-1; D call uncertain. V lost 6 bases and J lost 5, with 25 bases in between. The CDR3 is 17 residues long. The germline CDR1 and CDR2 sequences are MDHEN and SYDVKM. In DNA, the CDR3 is TGTGCCAGCAGGCACACTCCAGGTTGGGGAATCGGGACTGAAGCTTTCTTT. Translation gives CASRHTPGWGIGTEAFF.

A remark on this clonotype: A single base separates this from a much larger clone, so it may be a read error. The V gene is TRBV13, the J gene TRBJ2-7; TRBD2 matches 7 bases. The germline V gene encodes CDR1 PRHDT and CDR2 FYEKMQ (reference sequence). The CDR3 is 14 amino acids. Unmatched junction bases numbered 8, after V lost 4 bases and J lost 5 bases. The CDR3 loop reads CASSSGGSVNEQYF. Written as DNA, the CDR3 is TGTGCCAGCAGCTCAGGCGGGAGCGTAAACGAGCAGTACTTC.

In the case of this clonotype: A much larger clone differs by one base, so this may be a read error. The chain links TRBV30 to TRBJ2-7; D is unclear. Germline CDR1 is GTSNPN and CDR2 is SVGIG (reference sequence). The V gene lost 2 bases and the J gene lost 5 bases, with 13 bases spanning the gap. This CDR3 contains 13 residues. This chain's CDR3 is CAWSLGISHEQYF. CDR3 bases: TGTGCCTGGAGTTTGGGTATTTCCCACGAGCAGTACTTC.

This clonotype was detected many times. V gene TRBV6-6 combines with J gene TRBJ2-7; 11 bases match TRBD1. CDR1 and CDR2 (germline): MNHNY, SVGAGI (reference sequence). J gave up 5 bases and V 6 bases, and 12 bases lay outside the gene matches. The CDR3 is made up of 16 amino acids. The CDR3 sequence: CASSPADRGRINEQYF. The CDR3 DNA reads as TGTGCCAGCAGCCCCGCGGACAGGGGGCGCATAAACGAGCAGTACTTC.

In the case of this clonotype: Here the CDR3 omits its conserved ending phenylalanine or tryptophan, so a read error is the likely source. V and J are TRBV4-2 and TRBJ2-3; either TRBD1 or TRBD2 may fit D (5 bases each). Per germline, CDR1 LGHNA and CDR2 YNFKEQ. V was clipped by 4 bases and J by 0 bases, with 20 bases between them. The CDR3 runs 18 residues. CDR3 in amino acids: CASSREVGTVASTDTQYL. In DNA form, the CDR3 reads TGTGCCAGCAGCCGAGAGGTGGGGACCGTGGCTAGCACAGATACGCAGTATCTT.

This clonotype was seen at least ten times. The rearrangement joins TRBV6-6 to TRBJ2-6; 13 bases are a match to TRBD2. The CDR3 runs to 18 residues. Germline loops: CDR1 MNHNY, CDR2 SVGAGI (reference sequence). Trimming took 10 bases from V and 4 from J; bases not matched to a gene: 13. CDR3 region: CATRLAGGPGGGANVLTF. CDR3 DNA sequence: TGTGCCACAAGACTAGCGGGAGGCCCAGGGGGGGGGGCCAACGTCCTGACTTTC.

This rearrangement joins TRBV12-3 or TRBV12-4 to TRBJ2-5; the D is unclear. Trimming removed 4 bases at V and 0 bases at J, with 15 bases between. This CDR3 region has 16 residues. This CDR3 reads CASSSGGLGYQETQYF. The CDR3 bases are TGTGCCAGCAGTTCAGGCGGTTTGGGGTACCAAGAGACCCAGTACTTC.

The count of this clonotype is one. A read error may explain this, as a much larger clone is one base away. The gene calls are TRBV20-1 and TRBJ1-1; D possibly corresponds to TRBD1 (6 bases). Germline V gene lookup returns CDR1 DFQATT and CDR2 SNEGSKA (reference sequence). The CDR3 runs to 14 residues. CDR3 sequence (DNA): TGCAGAGTCCCGGCACAGGGAATGAACACTGAAGCTTTCTTT. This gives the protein CRVPAQGMNTEAFF.